This note documents a single TCR beta chain sequence. What it binds is not known. Germline V gives CDR1 MNHEY, CDR2 SVGAGI. The V end lost 2 bases, the J end lost 1 base, and 13 bases lay between the germline ends. The CDR3 is 16 residues long. The sample comes from a study of beta chain features in type 1 diabetes. For the study at large: Healthy donors resembled patients in age, gender and cell yields.

TCRB transcripts that were expressed got sequenced, as all of the isolated RNA had been reverse transcribed. The read count averaged approximately 3.3 million across naive, central memory and regulatory T cell samples. Profiled with immunoSEQ multiplex PCR; TCRdb holds only in-frame clones, not every one. This table holds about 700,000 clones, roughly 13% found once. Overall study findings and caveats: Type 1 diabetes patients showed fewer insertions and more deletions at VDJ junctions. In every one of the four CD4+ subsets, TCRB CDR3s were moderately but significantly shorter in Type 1 diabetes patients.

The J gene is TRBJ2-3, the V gene TRBV6-5; tentatively, D is TRBD1 (6 bases). Sequencing was performed on naive CD4+ T cells from blood. The receptor was isolated from a man younger than 35 with type 1 diabetes. This CDR3 reads CASSYNRDTRTDTQYF. The CDR3 DNA follows: TGTGCCAGCAGTTACAACCGGGACACCCGCACAGATACGCAGTATTTT.